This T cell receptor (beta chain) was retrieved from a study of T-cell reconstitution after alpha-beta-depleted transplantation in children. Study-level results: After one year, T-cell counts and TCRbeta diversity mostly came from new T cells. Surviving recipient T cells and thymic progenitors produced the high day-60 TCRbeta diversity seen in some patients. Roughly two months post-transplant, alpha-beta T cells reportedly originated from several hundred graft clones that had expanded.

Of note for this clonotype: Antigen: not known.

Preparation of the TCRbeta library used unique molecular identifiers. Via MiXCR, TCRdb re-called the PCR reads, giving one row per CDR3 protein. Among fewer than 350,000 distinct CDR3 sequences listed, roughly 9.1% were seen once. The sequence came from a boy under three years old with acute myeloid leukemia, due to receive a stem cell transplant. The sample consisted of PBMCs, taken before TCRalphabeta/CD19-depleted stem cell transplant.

CDR3 sequence: CASSFWASGGTDTQYF. The CDR3 bases are TGTGCCAGCAGTTTTTGGGCTAGCGGGGGCACAGATACGCAGTATTTT. The V and J genes are TRBV28 and TRBJ2-3, with TRBD2 matching over 9 bases. This CDR3 contains 16 residues. The germline V gene encodes CDR1 MDHEN and CDR2 SYDVKM. The trim removed 3 bases at V and 1 base at J, leaving 5 bases unmatched.